These 14 T cell receptor beta chains were all obtained from the same sample, sequenced in a study of cytomegalovirus exposure and HLA in healthy donors. Both 60 Vbeta primers and 13 Jbeta primers went into the PCR. Sequenced by immunoSEQ multiplex PCR; TCRdb stores in-frame clones only, minus some. The table lists 150,000 to 200,000 clones, around 82% of them singletons. What was sequenced was PBMCs. Receptor source: a woman between 45 and 65 years old in good health and CMV-seropositive.

This clone was counted only a few times. The rearrangement joins TRBV28 to TRBJ1-4; no definite D call. Germline values: CDR1 MDHEN, CDR2 SYDVKM. Trimming pared 7 bases from V and 9 bases from J, leaving 6 bases between. The CDR3 sequence is 10 residues long. The CDR3 DNA reads TGTGCCAGCAAAAGCCAAAAACTGTTTTTT. Protein product: CASKSQKLFF.

The chain carries TRBV18 and TRBJ2-1; D remains ambiguous. CDR1 is KGHSH, CDR2 LQKENI, per germline. Trimming took 0 bases from V and 0 from J, leaving 12 bases between them. The CDR3 runs 17 residues. The CDR3 bases are TGTGCCAGCTCACCACCCCGCCCACGGAGCTCCTACAATGAGCAGTTCTTC. Protein product: CASSPPRPRSSYNEQFF.

The chain has TRBV7-8 and TRBJ2-7; weak D call: TRBD1 (6 bases). The ends were cut back, 3 bases at V and 7 bases at J, with 13 bases in the middle. Per the germline V gene, CDR1 is SGHVS and CDR2 is FQNEAQ. The CDR3 is made up of 13 amino acids. The CDR3 coding sequence is TGTGCCAGCAGCTTTTCAGGGGCCCGGGAGCAGTACTTC. This translates into CASSFSGAREQYF. The full variable domain, in which reference TRBV7-8 and TRBJ2-7 provide the parts outside the CDR3, is GAGVSQSPRYKVAKRGQDVALRCDPISGHVSLFWYQQALGQGPEFLTYFQNEAQLDKSGLPSDRFFAERPEGSVSTLKIQRTQQEDSAVYLCASSFSGAREQYFGPGTRLTVT.

V gene TRBV25-1 combines with J gene TRBJ2-7, with D possibly being TRBD2 (5 bases). Looked up from germline, CDR1 is MGHDK and CDR2 is SYGVNS. Trimming removed 8 bases at V and 1 base at J, with 15 bases between. The CDR3 contains 14 residues. CDR3 loop: CASGVPEGSYEQYF. Here the CDR3 DNA reads TGTGCCAGCGGCGTCCCTGAGGGTTCCTACGAGCAGTACTTC.

The CDR3 nucleotides are TGTGCCAGCAGTTACGGACAGGGGAGGATGAACACTGAAGCTTTCTTT. It encodes CASSYGQGRMNTEAFF. V and J are TRBV6-5 and TRBJ1-1, with 9 nucleotides matching TRBD1. Per germline, CDR1 MNHEY and CDR2 SVGAGI. The length of the CDR3 is 16 residues. V lost 2 bases to trimming and J lost 0 bases; unmatched junction nucleotides: 4.

This rearrangement joins TRBV6-5 to TRBJ2-7; 11 bases agree with TRBD1. The germline V gene has CDR1 MNHEY and CDR2 SVGAGI. The CDR3 extends over 15 amino acids. J gave up 1 base and V 2 bases, and 1 base lay outside the gene matches. This CDR3 is CASSYGQGASYEQYF. The CDR3 DNA reads TGTGCCAGCAGTTACGGACAGGGGGCTTCCTACGAGCAGTACTTC.

This sequence joins TRBV5-8 and TRBJ2-2, with D possibly TRBD2 on 6 matching bases. V lost 0 bases and J lost 3, with 18 bases in between. Germline values: CDR1 SGHTS, CDR2 YDEGEE. This CDR3 region has 18 residues. CDR3: CASSLEEGRGYDTGELFF. CDR3 sequence (DNA): TGTGCCAGCAGCTTGGAGGAGGGCCGGGGTTATGACACCGGGGAGCTGTTTTTT.

J is TRBJ2-2 and V is TRBV11-3; maybe TRBD1 (5 bases). Looked up from germline, CDR1 is SGHNT and CDR2 is YENEEA. This CDR3 comprises 16 residues. Trimming stripped 4 bases from V and 0 bases from J, with 12 bases between. CDR3 region: CASSSGLRANTGELFF. The CDR3 DNA reads TGTGCCAGCAGCTCGGGCCTCAGGGCGAACACCGGGGAGCTGTTTTTT.

This clone was counted a few times. The genes are TRBV6-1 and TRBJ1-6; tentative D call: TRBD1 (5 bases). The germline V gene has CDR1 MNHNS and CDR2 SASEGT. The CDR3 contains 14 residues. Trimming removed 8 bases from V and 8 bases from J, with 16 bases in between. CDR3 in DNA: TGTGCCAGCGGACTCTCAGGGAGGTATTCACCCCTCCACTTT. This gives the protein CASGLSGRYSPLHF.

The V gene is TRBV18, the J gene TRBJ1-2; possible D gene TRBD1, 5 bases. CDR3 length equals 14 residues. In germline, CDR1 is KGHSH, CDR2 LQKENI. With 6 bases removed from V and 2 bases from J, the gap between germline ends came to 13 bases. The CDR3 spells CASSDRAGNYGYTF. CDR3 nucleotides: TGTGCCAGCTCTGACCGGGCAGGGAACTATGGCTACACCTTC. Based on the CDR3 plus reference TRBV18 and TRBJ1-2, the full variable domain is NAGVMQNPRHLVRRRGQEARLRCSPMKGHSHVYWYRQLPEEGLKFMVYLQKENIIDESGMPKERFSAEFPKEGPSILRIQQVVRGDSAAYFCASSDRAGNYGYTFGSGTRLTVV.

V and J are TRBV4-1 and TRBJ1-4, with a weak D call TRBD1 (5 bases). V was pared by 1 base and J by 7 bases, with 7 bases between. CDR3 length: 13 amino acids. Germline V gene lookup returns CDR1 MGHRA and CDR2 YSYEKL. The CDR3 sequence: CASSQVQVEKLFF. CDR3 bases: TGCGCCAGCAGCCAAGTACAGGTTGAAAAACTGTTTTTT.

This chain connects TRBV4-1 to TRBJ2-7; D might be TRBD2 (7 bases). V lost 0 bases and J 7 bases, leaving 10 bases between the germline ends. Germline CDR1 reads MGHRA; CDR2 reads YSYEKL. The CDR3 runs 13 residues. This CDR3 is CASSQDKGGEQYF. The CDR3 nucleotides read TGCGCCAGCAGCCAAGATAAGGGGGGGGAGCAGTACTTC.

The chain combines TRBV6-5 with TRBJ2-7, with 9 positions matching TRBD1. This CDR3 has 14 amino acids. V was clipped by 5 bases and J by 4 bases; unmatched bases: 6. Germline V gives CDR1 MNHEY, CDR2 SVGAGI. The CDR3 loop is CASSTTGGRYEQYF. The CDR3 coding sequence is TGTGCCAGCAGTACGACAGGGGGAAGGTACGAGCAGTACTTC.

This chain uses TRBV10-3 with TRBJ1-6; 9 bases are shared with TRBD1. Germline V gene lookup returns CDR1 ENHRY and CDR2 SYGVKD. Trimming took 6 bases from V and 6 from J; bases not matched to a gene: 9. The CDR3 runs 16 residues. CDR3 region: CAIRSGTGQVNSPLHF. CDR3 DNA: TGTGCCATCAGATCCGGGACAGGGCAAGTTAATTCACCCCTCCACTTT.